Listed below are T cell receptor beta chains from one sample, sequenced in a study of blood T cell repertoires in COVID-19. Assay used: immunoSEQ multiplex PCR; TCRdb lists only in-frame clones, some missing. The repertoire has about 250,000 clones, 65% to 85% of them found once; the top ten carry 1.5%. The sequenced sample consisted of peripheral blood. All receptors derive from a woman in her thirties or forties who had recovered from COVID-19. CDR3s include the opening cysteine and the closing phenylalanine or tryptophan. D genes are given only for firm matches. Clone size is stated in some rows and not others, as once, few, many or a class when expanded.

v_gene	abundance	j_gene	d_gene	CDR3nt	CDR3aa
TRBV19	few	TRBJ2-7	TRBD1	TGTGCCAGTAGTTACGGACAGGGCTACGAGCAGTACTTC	CASSYGQGYEQYF
TRBV11-3	NA	TRBJ2-7	TRBD1	TGTGCCAGCAGGCCTACCGGACAGGGGCCTACGAAGCAGTACTTC	CASRPTGQGPTKQYF
TRBV28	NA	TRBJ1-1	NA	TGTGCCAGCAGTTCACTCCCGACTGAAGCTTTCTTT	CASSSLPTEAFF
TRBV10-3	NA	TRBJ2-3	TRBD2	TGTGCCATCAACGAGCGGGGGGGCACAGATACGCAGTATTTT	CAINERGGTDTQYF
TRBV11-3	NA	TRBJ2-1	TRBD2	TGTGCCAGCAGCGCCGGGACTAGATTCCTCAGCTCCTACAATGAGCAGTTCTTC	CASSAGTRFLSSYNEQFF
TRBV4-1	NA	TRBJ1-1	TRBD1	TGCGCCAGCAGCCAAGATCTTAGGGGGCTCATGAACACTGAAGCTTTCTTT	CASSQDLRGLMNTEAFF
TRBV6-5	NA	TRBJ2-5	NA	TGTGCCAGCAGGCCCCCAGGGTTCCAAGAGACCCAGTACTTC	CASRPPGFQETQYF
TRBV5-1	NA	TRBJ2-5	NA	TGCGCCAGTCGAAGTTCACCGCAGGAGACCCAGTACTTC	CASRSSPQETQYF
TRBV5-1	NA	TRBJ2-3	TRBD1	TGCGCCAGCAGCTTGGGACCGGGACAGACCACAGATACGCAGTATTTT	CASSLGPGQTTDTQYF
TRBV3-1/TRBV3-2	NA	TRBJ1-6	NA	TGTGCCAGCAGCCAAGGCTTCAGGGGTGGATCACCCCTCCACTTT	CASSQGFRGGSPLHF
TRBV29-1	NA	TRBJ1-2	NA	TGCAGCGTTGAAAGGCGGATACATGGCTACACCTTC	CSVERRIHGYTF
TRBV15	NA	TRBJ1-6	TRBD1	TGTGCCACCAGCCGCCGGGACAGGGATAATTCACCCCTCCACTTT	CATSRRDRDNSPLHF
TRBV12-5	NA	TRBJ2-2	NA	TGTGCTAGTGGTTTGGCAACCACGGCCGTTCGGGGAAACACCGGGGAGCTGTTTTTT	CASGLATTAVRGNTGELFF
TRBV6-6	NA	TRBJ1-5	NA	TGTGCCAGCAGTAACACCCAGTTCAATCAGCCCCAGCATTTT	CASSNTQFNQPQHF
TRBV2	few	TRBJ2-2	TRBD1	TGTGCCAGCAGTTACCGGGACAGGGGTACCGGGGAGCTGTTTTTT	CASSYRDRGTGELFF
TRBV5-4	NA	TRBJ1-6	NA	TGTGCCAGCAGCTTGGAGGCTCAGGGCCCGGATTCACCCCTCCACTTT	CASSLEAQGPDSPLHF
TRBV28	few	TRBJ1-1	NA	TGTGCCAGCAGTTTCCGACCAGGGGTTGGAGCTTTCTTT	CASSFRPGVGAFF
TRBV19	NA	TRBJ2-1	TRBD2	TGTGCCAGTAAGGGGCTAGCGGGGGGGCCGGGCAATGAGCAGTTCTTC	CASKGLAGGPGNEQFF
TRBV28	NA	TRBJ2-7	NA	TGTGCCAGCAGTTTTTGGAGGGGACCCTCCTACGAGCAGTACTTC	CASSFWRGPSYEQYF
TRBV2	NA	TRBJ2-5	NA	TGTGCCAGCAGTGTCGTAGGGGGTGAGACCCAGTACTTC	CASSVVGGETQYF
TRBV5-4	NA	TRBJ2-2	NA	TGTGCCAGCGGGAAGGCGGGGGCAGTCGGGGAGCTGTTTTTT	CASGKAGAVGELFF
TRBV28	NA	TRBJ1-1	TRBD1	TGTGCCAGCAGTTCACCAGCGGCCCAGGGGGCTGGAGCTGAAGCTTTCTTT	CASSSPAAQGAGAEAFF
TRBV9	NA	TRBJ2-3	NA	TGTGCCAGCAGCGTAGCTAGCGTTCTAGATACGCAGTATTTT	CASSVASVLDTQYF
TRBV5-4	NA	TRBJ2-7	NA	TGTGCCAGCAGCTTGGTCGGACTTTCCTACGAGCAGTACTTC	CASSLVGLSYEQYF
TRBV6-6	once	TRBJ1-5	NA	TGTGCCAGCATCGAAGGGGTGGGTCAGCCCCAGCATTTT	CASIEGVGQPQHF
TRBV18	NA	TRBJ1-5	NA	TGTGCCAGCTCACCCCTGGAGGGGTTTTTCCAGCCCCAGCATTTT	CASSPLEGFFQPQHF
TRBV11-3	NA	TRBJ1-1	NA	TGTGCCAGCAGCTTAGACAAGAACACTGAAGCTTTCTTT	CASSLDKNTEAFF
TRBV2	NA	TRBJ2-3	NA	TGTGCCAGCGGAGGTGTGGTTGGGACAGATACGCAGTATTTT	CASGGVVGTDTQYF
TRBV19	once	TRBJ2-1	TRBD2	TGTGCCAGTAGCGGTATAGCGGGGCAATACAATGAGCAGTTCTTC	CASSGIAGQYNEQFF
TRBV6-6	NA	TRBJ1-2	NA	TGTGCCAGCAGCGTTGCGACGGGTTATGGCTACACCTTC	CASSVATGYGYTF
TRBV6-1	NA	TRBJ2-7	TRBD2	TGTGCCAGCAGTGACGTGGGACTAAATTCCTACGAGCAGTACTTC	CASSDVGLNSYEQYF
TRBV6-6	once	TRBJ2-7	TRBD1	TGTGCCAGCAGTTATGGGACAGGTAGCTCCTACGAGCAGTACTTC	CASSYGTGSSYEQYF
TRBV6-6	NA	TRBJ1-2	NA	TGTGCCAGCGAGGGGGAATGGTATGGCTACACCTTC	CASEGEWYGYTF
TRBV5-1	NA	TRBJ2-5	TRBD1	TGCGCCAGCAGCGCACAGGGACAGGGAGAGACCCAGTACTTC	CASSAQGQGETQYF
TRBV10-3	NA	TRBJ1-1	TRBD1	TGTGCCATCAGTGATTTAGGGGGCCGCACTGAAGCTTTCTTT	CAISDLGGRTEAFF
TRBV29-1	once	TRBJ2-1	NA	TGCAGCGCAAATTCGGGACAAAGAAACAATGAGCAGTTCTTC	CSANSGQRNNEQFF
TRBV2	NA	TRBJ2-5	NA	TGTGCCAGCAGTGCACAGGGTAAGACCCAGTACTTC	CASSAQGKTQYF
TRBV11-1	NA	TRBJ1-1	NA	TGTGCCAGCAGCTTTGGGGCTTTCGGGGGGCATGAAGCTTTCTTT	CASSFGAFGGHEAFF
TRBV19	NA	TRBJ2-1	NA	TGTGCCAGTAGTCTGAGTGTGGAGTACAATGAGCAGTTCTTC	CASSLSVEYNEQFF
TRBV11-3	NA	TRBJ1-4	NA	TGTGCCAGCAGCTTACGGGATTCTAATGAAAAACTGTTTTTT	CASSLRDSNEKLFF
TRBV18	NA	TRBJ2-3	NA	TGTGCCAGCTCACCTCCCGGCCCCACGGGAAGAGATACGCAGTATTTT	CASSPPGPTGRDTQYF
TRBV30	NA	TRBJ1-1	NA	TGTGCCTGGAGTAGTGGCAGACTCAGGGGCACTGAAGCTTTCTTT	CAWSSGRLRGTEAFF
TRBV5-1	NA	TRBJ2-5	TRBD1	TGCGCCAGCAGCTATGAGGGGGCGAAGCAAGAGACCCAGTACTTC	CASSYEGAKQETQYF
TRBV9	NA	TRBJ1-4	TRBD1	TGTGCCAGCAGCGACGCGGACAGGGCGGGTGGTGAAAAACTGTTTTTT	CASSDADRAGGEKLFF
TRBV7-3	NA	TRBJ2-7	NA	TGTGCCAGCAGCTCGGACAGGGAGGGCGAGCAGTACTTC	CASSSDREGEQYF
TRBV11-2	NA	TRBJ2-7	NA	TGTGCCAGCAGCTTGGGACTCGCCCACGAGCAGTACTTC	CASSLGLAHEQYF
TRBV3-1/TRBV3-2	once	TRBJ1-2	TRBD1	TGTGCCAGCAGCCCCGACAGGGGTGGCTACACCTTC	CASSPDRGGYTF
TRBV11-3	NA	TRBJ1-1	NA	TGTGCCAGCAGCTTATGGACAACTGAAGCTTTCTTT	CASSLWTTEAFF
TRBV5-6	few	TRBJ1-3	NA	TGTGCCAGCAGCGCCACAGGGTCCCGGGGCGGCGGAAACACCATATATTTT	CASSATGSRGGGNTIYF
TRBV14	NA	TRBJ2-7	NA	TGTGCCAGCAGCCAAGGCCAGGGTTACGAGCAGTACTTC	CASSQGQGYEQYF
TRBV5-1	NA	TRBJ1-1	NA	TGCGCCAGCAGAAATACTAACACTGAAGCTTTCTTT	CASRNTNTEAFF
TRBV3-1/TRBV3-2	NA	TRBJ2-5	NA	TGTGCCAGCAGCCAAGCGGAGGCGGGGACCCAGTACTTC	CASSQAEAGTQYF
TRBV18	NA	TRBJ2-7	TRBD1	TGTGCCAGCTCACCAAGGGACAGGGAATCATCCTACGAGCAGTACTTC	CASSPRDRESSYEQYF
TRBV5-6	NA	TRBJ1-5	NA	TGTGCCAGCAGCGGTGGTTCCGGGCAGCCCCAGCATTTT	CASSGGSGQPQHF
TRBV6-2/TRBV6-3	NA	TRBJ1-2	TRBD1	TGTGCCAGCAGTTACCTCCTAACAGGGGTTGGCTACACCTTC	CASSYLLTGVGYTF